This T cell receptor beta chain came from a study of T cell changes during pregnancy in multiple sclerosis. The CDR3 has 14 residues. Germline V gene lookup returns CDR1 MNHEY and CDR2 SVGAGI. V lost 7 bases, J lost 8 bases, and 9 bases stayed unmatched. TCRdb's table, derived via immunoSEQ multiplex PCR, lists solely in-frame clones and lacks some. The table shows 30,000 to 45,000 clones, with 85% to 95% occurring only once. V is TRBV6-5 and J is TRBJ1-4, with TRBD1 matching 8 bases. This clonotype was sampled from a female donor in good health, enrolled as a control in a pregnancy study. The sequencing used CD4+ T cells from peripheral blood mononuclear cells, collected in the third trimester of pregnancy. CDR3 in DNA: TGTGCCAGCACGGACAGGGCTGGAGGGGAAAAACTGTTTTTT. Translated, it gives CASTDRAGGEKLFF.